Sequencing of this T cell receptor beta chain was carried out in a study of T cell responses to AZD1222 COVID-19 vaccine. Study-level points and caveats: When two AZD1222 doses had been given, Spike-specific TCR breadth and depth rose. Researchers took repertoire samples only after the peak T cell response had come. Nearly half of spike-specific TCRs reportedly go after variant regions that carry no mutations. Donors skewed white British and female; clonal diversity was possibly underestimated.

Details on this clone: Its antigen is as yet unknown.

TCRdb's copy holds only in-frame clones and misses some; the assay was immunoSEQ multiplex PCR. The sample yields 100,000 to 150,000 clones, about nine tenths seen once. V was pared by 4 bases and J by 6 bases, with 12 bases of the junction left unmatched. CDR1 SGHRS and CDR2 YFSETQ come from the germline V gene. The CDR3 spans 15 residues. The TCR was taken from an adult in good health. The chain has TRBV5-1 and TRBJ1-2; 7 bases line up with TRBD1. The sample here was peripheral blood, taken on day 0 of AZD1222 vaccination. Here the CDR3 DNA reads TGCGCCAGCAGCGTAAACAGGGGCCTGGCTCATGGCTACACCTTC. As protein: CASSVNRGLAHGYTF. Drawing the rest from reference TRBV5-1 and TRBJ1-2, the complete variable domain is KAGVTQTPRYLIKTRGQQVTLSCSPISGHRSVSWYQQTPGQGLQFLFEYFSETQRNKGNFPGRFSGRQFSNSRSEMNVSTLELGDSALYLCASSVNRGLAHGYTFGSGTRLTVV.